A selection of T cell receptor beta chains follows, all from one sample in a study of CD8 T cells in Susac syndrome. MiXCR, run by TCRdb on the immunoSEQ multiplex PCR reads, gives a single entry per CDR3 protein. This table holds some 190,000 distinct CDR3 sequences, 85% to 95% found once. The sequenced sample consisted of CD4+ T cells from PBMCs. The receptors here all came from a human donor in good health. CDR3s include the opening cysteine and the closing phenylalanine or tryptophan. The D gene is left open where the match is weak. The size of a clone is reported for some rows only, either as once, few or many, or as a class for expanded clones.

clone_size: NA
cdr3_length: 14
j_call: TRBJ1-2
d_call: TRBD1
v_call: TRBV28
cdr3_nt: TGTGCCAGCAAACCGGGACAGGGGGCGCCCGGCTACACCTTC
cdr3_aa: CASKPGQGAPGYTF

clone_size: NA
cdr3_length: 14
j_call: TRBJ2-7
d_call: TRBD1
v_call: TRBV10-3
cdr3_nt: TGTGCCATCAGCCCGGGACAGGGATCCTACGAGCAGTACTTC
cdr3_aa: CAISPGQGSYEQYF

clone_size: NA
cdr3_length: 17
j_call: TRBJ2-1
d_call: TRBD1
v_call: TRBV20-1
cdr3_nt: TGCAGTGCTAGAGGTGGCACCGGGACAGGGGGCCTCGATGAGCAGTTCTTC
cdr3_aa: CSARGGTGTGGLDEQFF

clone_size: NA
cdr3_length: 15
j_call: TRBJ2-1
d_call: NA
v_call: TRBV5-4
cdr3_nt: TGTGCCAGCAGCCCGGACAAAGGGGCGTACAATGAGCAGTTCTTC
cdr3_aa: CASSPDKGAYNEQFF

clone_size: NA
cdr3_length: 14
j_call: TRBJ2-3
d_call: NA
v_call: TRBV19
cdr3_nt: TGTGCCAGTAGACCCTCTACAGACACAGATACGCAGTATTTT
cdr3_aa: CASRPSTDTDTQYF

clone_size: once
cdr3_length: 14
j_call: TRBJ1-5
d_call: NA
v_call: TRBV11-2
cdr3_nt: TGTGCCAGCAACCACAGGGTCGGTAATCAGCCCCAGCATTTT
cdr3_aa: CASNHRVGNQPQHF

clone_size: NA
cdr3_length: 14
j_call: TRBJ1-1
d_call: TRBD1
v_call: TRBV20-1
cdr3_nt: TGCAGTGCTAGAGATCACAGGGGAGGCACTGAAGCTTTCTTT
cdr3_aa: CSARDHRGGTEAFF

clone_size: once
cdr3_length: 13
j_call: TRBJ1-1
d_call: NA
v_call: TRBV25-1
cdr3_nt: TGTGCCAGCATGGGGGTTGGGGGAACTGAAGCTTTCTTT
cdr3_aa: CASMGVGGTEAFF

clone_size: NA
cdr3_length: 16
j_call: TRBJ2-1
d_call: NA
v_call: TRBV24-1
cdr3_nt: TGTGCCACCTCTGGGGCGGGGGCGTACTCCTACAATGAGCAGTTCTTC
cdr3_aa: CATSGAGAYSYNEQFF

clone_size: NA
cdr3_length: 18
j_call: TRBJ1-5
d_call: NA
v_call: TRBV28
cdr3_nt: TGTGCCAGCAGTTTAAGTACCGGGATCGGATCGTCGGATCAGCCCCAGCATTTT
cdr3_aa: CASSLSTGIGSSDQPQHF

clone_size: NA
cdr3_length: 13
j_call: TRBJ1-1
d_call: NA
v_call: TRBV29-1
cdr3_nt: TGCAGCGTCAATGGGGGGATTGGGACTGAAGCTTTCTTT
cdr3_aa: CSVNGGIGTEAFF

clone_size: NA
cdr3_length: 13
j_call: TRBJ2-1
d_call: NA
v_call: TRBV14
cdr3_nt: TGTGCCAGCAGCCAAGATTGGGACCAGAAGCAGTTCTTC
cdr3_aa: CASSQDWDQKQFF

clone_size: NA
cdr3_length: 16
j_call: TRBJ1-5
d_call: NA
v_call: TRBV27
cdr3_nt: TGTGCCAGCAGTTCCCGAGGGCGCGGGCGCAATCAGCCCCAGCATTTT
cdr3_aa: CASSSRGRGRNQPQHF

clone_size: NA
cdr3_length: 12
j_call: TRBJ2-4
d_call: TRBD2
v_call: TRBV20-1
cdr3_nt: TGCAGTGCACTGGCGGGAGATGACATTCAGTACTTC
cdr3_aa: CSALAGDDIQYF

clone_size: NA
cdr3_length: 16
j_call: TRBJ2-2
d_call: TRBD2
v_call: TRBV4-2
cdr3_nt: TGTGCCAGCAGCCAAGAACTAGCGGGAATTTTCGGGGAGCTGTTTTTT
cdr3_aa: CASSQELAGIFGELFF

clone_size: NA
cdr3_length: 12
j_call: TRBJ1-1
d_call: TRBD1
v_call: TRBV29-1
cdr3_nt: TGCAGCGCCGGACAGGGGTTCACTGAAGCTTTCTTT
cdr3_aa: CSAGQGFTEAFF

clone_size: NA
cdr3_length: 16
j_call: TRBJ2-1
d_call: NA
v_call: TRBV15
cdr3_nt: TGTGCCACCAGCAGAAATCAGGGAGGGGGATACAATGAGCAGTTCTTC
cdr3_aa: CATSRNQGGGYNEQFF

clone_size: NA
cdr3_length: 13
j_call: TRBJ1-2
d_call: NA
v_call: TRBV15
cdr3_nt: TGTGCCACCAGCAGAGATGGTGACTATGGCTACACCTTC
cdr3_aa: CATSRDGDYGYTF

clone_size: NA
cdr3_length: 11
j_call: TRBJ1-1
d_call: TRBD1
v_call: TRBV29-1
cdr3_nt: TGCAGTGGCAGGGGGCCCACTGAAGCTTTCTTT
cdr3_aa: CSGRGPTEAFF

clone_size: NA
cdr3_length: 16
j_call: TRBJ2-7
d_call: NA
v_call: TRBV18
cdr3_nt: TGTGCCAGCTCACGTGGGGGGCTGGGCAGCCAGTACGAGCAGTACTTC
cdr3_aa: CASSRGGLGSQYEQYF

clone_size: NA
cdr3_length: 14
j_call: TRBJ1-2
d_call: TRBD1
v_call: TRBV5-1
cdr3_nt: TGCGCCAGCAGCTCTGGTGGGACAGGGGATGGCTACACCTTC
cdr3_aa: CASSSGGTGDGYTF

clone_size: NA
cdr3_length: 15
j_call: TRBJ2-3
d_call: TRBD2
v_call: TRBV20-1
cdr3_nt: TGCAGTGCCACCGACAAGCGGGGGGGCACAGATACGCAGTATTTT
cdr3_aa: CSATDKRGGTDTQYF

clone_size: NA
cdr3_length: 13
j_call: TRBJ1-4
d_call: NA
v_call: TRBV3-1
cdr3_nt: TGTGCCAGCAGCCAGGGTCCGTATGAAAAACTGTTTTTT
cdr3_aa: CASSQGPYEKLFF

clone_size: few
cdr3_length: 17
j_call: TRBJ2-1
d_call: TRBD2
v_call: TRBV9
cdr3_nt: TGTGCCAGCACCGCCGGAATAGTGCTAGCGGGGTACAATGAGCAGTTCTTC
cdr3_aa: CASTAGIVLAGYNEQFF

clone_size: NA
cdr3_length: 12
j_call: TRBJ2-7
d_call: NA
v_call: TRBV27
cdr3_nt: TGTGCCAGCAGTTTCAGGGGTAGCGAGCAGTACTTC
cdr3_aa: CASSFRGSEQYF

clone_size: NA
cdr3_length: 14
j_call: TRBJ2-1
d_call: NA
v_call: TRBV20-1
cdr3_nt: TGCAGCCCGCAGGGGCAGATCCCATCGGATGAGCAGTTCTTC
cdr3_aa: CSPQGQIPSDEQFF

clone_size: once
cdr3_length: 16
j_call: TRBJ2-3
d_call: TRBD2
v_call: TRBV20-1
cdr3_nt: TGCAGTGCTAACGGGGGACTAGCGGGAGTACAGGATACGCAGTATTTT
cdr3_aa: CSANGGLAGVQDTQYF

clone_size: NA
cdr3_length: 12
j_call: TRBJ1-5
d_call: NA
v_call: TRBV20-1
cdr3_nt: TGCAGTGCCCCCAGGGAAGGAGGGCCCCAGCATTTT
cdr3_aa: CSAPREGGPQHF

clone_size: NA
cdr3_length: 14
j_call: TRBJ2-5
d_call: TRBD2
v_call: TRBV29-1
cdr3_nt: TGCAGCGTTCTTCCCGGGACTAGATACGAGACCCAGTACTTC
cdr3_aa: CSVLPGTRYETQYF

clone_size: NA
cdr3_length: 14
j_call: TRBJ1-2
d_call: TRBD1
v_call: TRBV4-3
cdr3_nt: TGCGCCAGCAGCCATCAGCTGGACAGGACGGTGTACACCTTC
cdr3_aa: CASSHQLDRTVYTF

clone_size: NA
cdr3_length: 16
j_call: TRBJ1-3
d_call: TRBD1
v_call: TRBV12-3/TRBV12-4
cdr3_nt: TGTGCCAGCACCACAGGGGCGACGTTCTCTGGAAACACCATATATTTT
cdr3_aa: CASTTGATFSGNTIYF

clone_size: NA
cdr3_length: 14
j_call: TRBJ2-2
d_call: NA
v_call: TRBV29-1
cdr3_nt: TGCAGCGTCGGCCCCCACGCGGACACCGGGGAGCTGTTTTTT
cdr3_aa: CSVGPHADTGELFF

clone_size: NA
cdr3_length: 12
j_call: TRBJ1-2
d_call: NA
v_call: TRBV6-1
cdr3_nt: TGTGCCAGCAGTGAATTAGACTATGGCTACACCTTC
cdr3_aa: CASSELDYGYTF

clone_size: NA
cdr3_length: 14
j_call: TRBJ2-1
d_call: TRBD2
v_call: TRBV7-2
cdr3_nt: TGTGCCAGCAGCACAGGACTAGCGTATAATGAGCAGTTCTTC
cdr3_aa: CASSTGLAYNEQFF

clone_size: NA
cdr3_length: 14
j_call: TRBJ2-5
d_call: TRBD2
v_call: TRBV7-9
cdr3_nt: TGTGCCAGCAGCTTAACCCGGGGGGGAGAGACCCAGTACTTC
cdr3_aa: CASSLTRGGETQYF

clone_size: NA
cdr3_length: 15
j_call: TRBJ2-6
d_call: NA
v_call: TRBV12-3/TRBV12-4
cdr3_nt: TGTGCCAGCAGTTTGGACCTCTCTGGGGCCAACGTCCTGACTTTC
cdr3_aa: CASSLDLSGANVLTF

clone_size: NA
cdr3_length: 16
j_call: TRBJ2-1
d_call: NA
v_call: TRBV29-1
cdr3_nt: TGCAGCGCCGCCCCTAGGGGCGCATACACCTACAATGAGCAGTTCTTC
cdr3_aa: CSAAPRGAYTYNEQFF

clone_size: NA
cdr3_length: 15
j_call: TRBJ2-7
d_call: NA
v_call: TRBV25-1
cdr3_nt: TGTGCCAGCACCCCCCCTGGGGGGCGCCCCTACGAGCAGTACTTC
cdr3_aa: CASTPPGGRPYEQYF

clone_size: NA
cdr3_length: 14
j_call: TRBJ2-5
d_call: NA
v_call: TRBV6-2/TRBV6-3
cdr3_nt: TGTGCCAGCAGTTACATGGGTAGCCAAGAGACCCAGTACTTC
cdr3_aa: CASSYMGSQETQYF

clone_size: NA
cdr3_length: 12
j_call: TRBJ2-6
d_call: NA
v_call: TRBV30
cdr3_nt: TGTGCCTGGTCGGTTGGGGCCAACGTCCTGACTTTC
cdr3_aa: CAWSVGANVLTF

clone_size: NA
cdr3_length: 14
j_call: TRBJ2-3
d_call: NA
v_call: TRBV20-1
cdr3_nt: TGCAGTGCTAGAGTAGGGAATCGTGCCGATACGCAGTATTTT
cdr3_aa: CSARVGNRADTQYF

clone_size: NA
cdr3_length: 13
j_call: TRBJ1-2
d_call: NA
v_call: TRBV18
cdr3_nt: TGTGCCAGCTCACCACAAGACGTCTATGGCTACACCTTC
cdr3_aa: CASSPQDVYGYTF

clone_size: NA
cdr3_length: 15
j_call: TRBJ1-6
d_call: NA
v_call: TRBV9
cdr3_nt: TGTGCCAGCAGCGTAGTCGGTCAGGGTTTTTCACCCCTCCACTTT
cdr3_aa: CASSVVGQGFSPLHF

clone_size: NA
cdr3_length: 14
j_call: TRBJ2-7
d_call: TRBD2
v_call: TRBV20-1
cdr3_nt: TGCAGTGCGATCACTAGCGGGGGAGATTACGAGCAGTACTTC
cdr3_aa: CSAITSGGDYEQYF

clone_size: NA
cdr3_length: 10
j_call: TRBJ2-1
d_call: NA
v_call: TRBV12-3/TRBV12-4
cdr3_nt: TGTGCCAGCAATGGGGATGAGCAGTTCTTC
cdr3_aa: CASNGDEQFF

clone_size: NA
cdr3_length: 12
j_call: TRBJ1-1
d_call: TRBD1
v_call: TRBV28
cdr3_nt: TGTGCCAGCAGTGGACAGGGACGGCAAGCTTTCTTT
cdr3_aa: CASSGQGRQAFF

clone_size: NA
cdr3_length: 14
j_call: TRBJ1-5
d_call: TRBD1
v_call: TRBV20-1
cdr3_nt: TGCAGTGCTAGAGATGACAGGGGCAATCAGCCCCAGCATTTT
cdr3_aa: CSARDDRGNQPQHF

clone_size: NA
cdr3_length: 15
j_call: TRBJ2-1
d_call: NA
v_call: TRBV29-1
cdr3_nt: TGCAGCGTTGAAGAACGCAGAAGCTCCTACAATGAGCAGTTCTTC
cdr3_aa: CSVEERRSSYNEQFF

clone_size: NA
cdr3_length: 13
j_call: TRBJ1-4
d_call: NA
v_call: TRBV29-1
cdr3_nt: TGCAGCGTCCGTCCCCCCCAGAATGAAAAACTGTTTTTT
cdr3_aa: CSVRPPQNEKLFF

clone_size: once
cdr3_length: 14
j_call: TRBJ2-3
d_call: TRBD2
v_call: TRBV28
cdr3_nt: TGTGCCAGTCGTCCAGCGGGAGGCACAGATACGCAGTATTTT
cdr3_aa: CASRPAGGTDTQYF